Shown below are 24 T cell receptor beta chains from a single sample sequenced in a study of Ad26.COV2.S vaccination and SARS-CoV-2 variants. Generated by immunoSEQ multiplex PCR, the TCRdb table keeps only in-frame clones and is missing some. The table lists roughly 700,000 clones, roughly 90% of them singletons. Sample treatment: 15 to 20 received Ad26.COV2.S at low or high dose, single or two shots; roughly five received placebo; per-sample allocation not given. Day 63 after the first injection of vaccine or placebo was the sampling time. Sample: peripheral blood, taken in a trial of Ad26.COV2.S vaccine versus placebo. Source of these receptors: a person between 18 and 60 years old who received the Ad26.COV2.S COVID-19 vaccine or a placebo.

J is TRBJ2-2 and V is TRBV10-1; D unclear. V shed 4 bases and J shed 6 bases, with 3 bases lying between them. The CDR3 has 11 amino acids. CDR1 and CDR2 from the germline V gene are WNHNN and SYGVQD (reference sequence). CDR3 amino acids: CASSVAGELFF. CDR3 bases: TGCGCCAGCAGTGTAGCCGGGGAGCTGTTTTTT.

The J gene is TRBJ2-7, the V gene TRBV6-5; D is unclear. Trimming stripped 11 bases from V and 0 bases from J, with 14 bases between. Germline V gene data show CDR1 as MNHEY and CDR2 as SVGAGI. The CDR3 contains 13 residues. Here the CDR3 DNA reads TGTGCCCTGGGGATGCCGAGCTCCTACGAGCAGTACTTC. Protein product: CALGMPSSYEQYF.

The chain joins TRBV7-9 to TRBJ1-1; D not certain. With 5 bases removed from V and 4 bases from J, the gap between germline ends came to 8 bases. CDR3 length: 12 residues. Per the germline V gene, CDR1 is SEHNR and CDR2 is FQNEAQ (reference sequence). Written as DNA, the CDR3 is TGTGCCAGCAGCGACGTGAGCACTGAAGCTTTCTTT. This gives the protein CASSDVSTEAFF.

This clone has only one observation. This chain's CDR3 is CASSVRTHANTGELFF. The CDR3 coding sequence is TGTGCCAGCAGCGTGCGGACACACGCGAACACCGGGGAGCTGTTTTTT. This chain joins TRBV9 and TRBJ2-2, with a weak D call TRBD1 (5 bases). Germline CDR1 SGDLS, CDR2 YYNGEE. This CDR3 comprises 16 residues. Trimming shortened V by 2 bases and J by 0 bases, and 11 bases separated the two germline ends. The entire variable domain, with the rest obtained from reference TRBV9 and TRBJ2-2, is as follows: DSGVTQTPKHLITATGQRVTLRCSPRSGDLSVYWYQQSLDQGLQFLIQYYNGEERAKGNILERFSAQQFPDLHSELNLSSLELGDSALYFCASSVRTHANTGELFFGEGSRLTVL.

The V gene is TRBV20-1, the J gene TRBJ1-6, with D possibly matching TRBD1 (5 bases). Germline-derived CDR1 and CDR2 are DFQATT and SNEGSKA (reference sequence). CDR3 length: 14 residues. Trimming removed 4 bases from V and 7 bases from J, with 14 bases in between. The CDR3 region is CSAIEGEGNSPLHF. The CDR3 DNA reads TGCAGTGCTATTGAAGGGGAGGGGAATTCACCCCTCCACTTT.

The rearrangement uses TRBV29-1 and TRBJ1-1; D may be TRBD1 (6 bases). V was pared by 3 bases and J by 1 base, with 9 bases between. The length of the CDR3 is 13 residues. CDR1 is SQVTM and CDR2 is ANQGSEA in the germline V gene. This CDR3 is CSVEGGQNTEAFF. The CDR3 nucleotides read TGCAGCGTTGAGGGGGGACAGAACACTGAAGCTTTCTTT.

Concerning this clone: Other DNA sequences in the sample encode the same CDR3. J is TRBJ2-6 and V is TRBV7-9; TRBD2 matches at 7 bases. This CDR3 region has 15 residues. Germline V gives CDR1 SEHNR, CDR2 FQNEAQ (reference sequence). V trimming: 2 bases; J trimming: 2 bases; junction bases outside the gene matches: 0. The CDR3 nucleotides read TGTGCCAGCAGCTTACGGGGGGCTGGGGCCAACGTCCTGACTTTC. This sequence encodes CASSLRGAGANVLTF.

This clone was found once. This sequence joins TRBV9 and TRBJ2-1; 10 bases align to TRBD2. With 7 bases clipped from V and 3 bases from J, the junction kept 4 bases outside the gene matches. From germline, CDR1 is SGDLS and CDR2 YYNGEE. The CDR3 is made up of 14 amino acids. DNA of the CDR3: TGTGCCAGCTCTAGCGGGAGTAGCTACAATGAGCAGTTCTTC. It codes for CASSSGSSYNEQFF. The complete variable domain, with remaining parts taken from reference TRBV9 and TRBJ2-1, reads DSGVTQTPKHLITATGQRVTLRCSPRSGDLSVYWYQQSLDQGLQFLIQYYNGEERAKGNILERFSAQQFPDLHSELNLSSLELGDSALYFCASSSGSSYNEQFFGPGTRLTVL.

The rearrangement uses TRBV7-3 and TRBJ1-1; D unclear. The CDR3 has 15 amino acids. Germline V gene lookup returns CDR1 SGHTA and CDR2 FQGTGA. Trimming left V 3 bases short and J 3 bases short, with 14 bases between. CDR3 sequence: CASSLGSGGYTEAFF. As DNA, the CDR3 is TGTGCCAGCAGCTTGGGGTCGGGCGGTTACACTGAAGCTTTCTTT.

The chain is built from TRBV4-1 and TRBJ2-7; TRBD1 matches at 8 bases. CDR1 is MGHRA, CDR2 YSYEKL, per germline. This CDR3 is 15 amino acids long. Trimming at V came to 3 bases and at J to 3 bases, leaving 7 bases not matched to a gene. CDR3 protein: CASSQSGTGIYEQYF. In nucleotides, the CDR3 is TGCGCCAGCAGCCAGTCCGGGACAGGCATCTACGAGCAGTACTTC.

The gene calls are TRBV3-1 (or the pseudogene TRBV3-2) and TRBJ1-4; D gene uncertain. The CDR3 extends over 16 amino acids. Germline values: CDR1 LGHDT, CDR2 YNNKEL (reference sequence). Trimming cost V 4 bases and J 0 bases, with 12 bases left between them. The CDR3 coding sequence is TGTGCCAGCAGCCCTCACGGCCCAGCAACTAATGAAAAACTGTTTTTT. Translation: CASSPHGPATNEKLFF.

V and J are TRBV2 and TRBJ2-5; the D gene is possibly TRBD2 (6 bases). The CDR3 length is 15 residues. V lost 6 bases and J 3 bases, leaving 17 bases between the germline ends. Germline CDR1 is SNHLY and CDR2 is FYNNEI. The CDR3 DNA reads as TGTGCCAGCAGGGAGAAAACTAGGAGGGAAGAGACCCAGTACTTC. It encodes CASREKTRREETQYF.

Note on this clone: Other nucleotide sequences from this sample produce the same CDR3. The chain couples TRBV7-9 to TRBJ2-5; D is possibly TRBD1 (6 bases). The CDR3 is 14 amino acids. Germline V CDR1 and CDR2: SEHNR, FQNEAQ (reference sequence). Trimming pared 1 base from V and 1 base from J, leaving 7 bases between. CDR3 nucleotides: TGTGCCAGCAGCTTAGGGGGGCCCCAAGAGACCCAGTACTTC. Amino acids: CASSLGGPQETQYF.

V usage is TRBV5-6 and J usage is TRBJ2-1, with 7 bases aligning to TRBD2. Germline V lookup: CDR1 SGHDT, CDR2 YYEEEE. The CDR3 loop spans 16 amino acids. Germline trimming cut 0 bases from V and 2 bases from J; bases unmatched to any gene: 5. The chain's CDR3 is CASSLASGIPYNEQFF. CDR3 bases: TGTGCCAGCAGCTTGGCCAGCGGGATCCCCTACAATGAGCAGTTCTTC.

This chain joins TRBV13 and TRBJ1-5; perhaps TRBD1 as D (6 bases). The CDR3 runs to 14 residues. CDR1 PRHDT and CDR2 FYEKMQ come from the germline V gene (reference sequence). With 5 bases removed from V and 2 bases from J, the gap between germline ends came to 10 bases. CDR3 in amino acids: CASSISGGNQPQHF. The DNA for the CDR3 is TGTGCCAGCAGCATATCAGGGGGCAATCAGCCCCAGCATTTT.

The genes are TRBV5-4 and TRBJ2-1; D is uncertain. The V gene lost 0 bases and the J gene lost 4 bases, with 5 bases spanning the gap. The CDR3 covers 13 residues. Germline lookup yields CDR1 SGHNT and CDR2 YYREEE (reference sequence). The CDR3 coding sequence is TGTGCCAGCAGCTTGGAGCGATACAATGAGCAGTTCTTC. Protein: CASSLERYNEQFF. The variable domain in full, completed from reference TRBV5-4 and TRBJ2-1, reads ETGVTQSPTHLIKTRGQQVTLRCSSQSGHNTVSWYQQALGQGPQFIFQYYREEENGRGNFPPRFSGLQFPNYSSELNVNALELDDSALYLCASSLERYNEQFFGPGTRLTVL.

This clone was detected a few times. The V gene is TRBV12-3 or TRBV12-4, the J gene TRBJ2-1; tentative D call: TRBD2 (6 bases). Between the trimmed V and J ends, which lost 5 bases and 6 bases, there was a span of 8 bases. The CDR3 has 12 residues. CDR3: CASSPTSNEQFF. The CDR3 region has the DNA TGTGCCAGCAGTCCGACTAGCAATGAGCAGTTCTTC.

The chain links TRBV7-6 to TRBJ2-2, with TRBD2 matching over 11 bases. The CDR3 is made up of 17 amino acids. Germline CDR1 is SGHVS and CDR2 is FNYEAQ. V lost 8 bases and J lost 4; bases outside the gene matches: 12. The CDR3 DNA sequence: TGTGCCAGCGCAAGACTAGCGGGACCACCTCCCACCGGGGAGCTGTTTTTT. It specifies CASARLAGPPPTGELFF.

The gene calls are TRBV18 and TRBJ1-2, with D perhaps matching TRBD1 (5 bases). V shed 4 bases and J shed 4 bases, with 25 bases lying between them. In germline, CDR1 is KGHSH, CDR2 LQKENI. The CDR3 runs to 18 residues. Written as DNA, the CDR3 is TGTGCCAGCTCACTCAGCCCGGGACGGGTAACAAGCTTCTATGGCTACACCTTC. Its translation: CASSLSPGRVTSFYGYTF.

The gene calls are TRBV15 and TRBJ2-1; D assignment may be TRBD1 or TRBD2 (5 bases each). The CDR3 is 16 amino acids. Germline V lookup: CDR1 LNHNV, CDR2 YYDKDF (reference sequence). Deletions cut 0 bases from V and 2 bases from J, with 11 bases between. CDR3 DNA: TGTGCCACCAGCAGAGATACGGGGCGAGCCTACAATGAGCAGTTCTTC. It is translated as CATSRDTGRAYNEQFF.

V gene TRBV10-3 combines with J gene TRBJ2-1, with D possibly being TRBD1 (7 bases). The V end was cut by 4 bases, the J end by 3 bases, with 16 bases between. The CDR3 sequence is 16 residues long. The germline V gene has CDR1 ENHRY and CDR2 SYGVKD. CDR3 nucleotide sequence: TGTGCCATCAGTGGGACAGGCCGGGAGCTCTACAATGAGCAGTTCTTC. Encoded protein: CAISGTGRELYNEQFF.

The chain combines TRBV7-2 with TRBJ2-1; D is tentatively TRBD1 or TRBD2 (6 bases each). The CDR3 covers 15 residues. CDR1 and CDR2 from the germline V gene are SGHTA and FQGNSA. V gave up 8 bases and J gave up 4 bases, with 18 bases separating them. The CDR3 DNA reads TGTGCCAGCTCCTATTCCGGGGGCCCTTACAATGAGCAGTTCTTC. Encoded protein: CASSYSGGPYNEQFF.

The rearrangement joins TRBV6-2 or TRBV6-3 to TRBJ2-7; D unresolved. CDR3 size: 14 residues. Germline values: CDR1 MNHEY, CDR2 SVGEGT. V lost 5 bases to trimming and J lost 4 bases, with 15 bases between them. In DNA, the CDR3 is TGTGCCAGCAGTGAGACTCAGACGTCTTACGAGCAGTACTTC. Translation gives CASSETQTSYEQYF.

The chain has TRBV27 and TRBJ2-5; tentative D call: TRBD1 (6 bases). The length of the CDR3 is 14 residues. The V gene lost 6 bases and the J gene lost 4 bases, with 15 bases spanning the gap. CDR1 MNHEY and CDR2 SMNVEV come from the germline V gene (reference sequence). Here the CDR3 DNA reads TGTGCCAGCAGCCCTACCTCCAGGGGAGAGACCCAGTACTTC. Its protein product is CASSPTSRGETQYF.